The 19 T cell receptor beta chains in this list originate from one sample, sequenced in a study of T cells expressing NK-cell markers. TCRdb reprocessed the 5' RACE reads, with one entry per CDR3 protein and no DNA. This table lists 300,000 to 500,000 distinct CDR3 sequences. Sequences were obtained from blood T cells: a sorted CD56 or NKG2C T cell subset, CD4+ or CD8+ T cells, or bulk PBMC T cells (not recorded which). The receptors stem from a woman in her 50s in good health.

CDR3 sequence: CSVERLPSEQYF. The V call is TRBV29-1, the J call TRBJ2-7. Germline V gene data show CDR1 as SQVTM and CDR2 as ANQGSEA. The CDR3 extends over 12 amino acids.

The J gene is TRBJ1-4, the V gene TRBV7-2. CDR1 and CDR2 from the germline V gene are SGHTA and FQGNSA. This CDR3 is 12 amino acids long. This chain's CDR3 is CASSRVGEKLFF.

V usage is TRBV12-3 or TRBV12-4 and J usage is TRBJ1-2; lacking DNA, the TRBD1 call made by TCRdb goes unchecked. This CDR3 is 15 amino acids long. CDR3 amino acids: CASSLAQTGAHGYTF.

The V and J genes are TRBV6-5 and TRBJ1-2. Germline V gene data show CDR1 as MNHEY and CDR2 as SVGAGI. The CDR3 loop spans 15 amino acids. The CDR3 sequence: CASSYWVGANYGYTF.

V gene TRBV3-1 combines with J gene TRBJ2-1; TCRdb calls TRBD2, which cannot be checked without DNA. The germline CDR1 and CDR2 sequences are LGHDT and YNNKEL (reference sequence). The CDR3 runs 16 residues. The CDR3: CASSQDRLAGRDEQFF.

V is TRBV13 and J is TRBJ2-1; lacking DNA, the TRBD2 call made by TCRdb goes unchecked. CDR3 size: 13 residues. Germline CDR1 and CDR2: PRHDT and FYEKMQ (reference sequence). The chain's CDR3 is CASSLRYRNEQFF. Full variable domain (rest looked up from reference TRBV13 and TRBJ2-1): AAGVIQSPRHLIKEKRETATLKCYPIPRHDTVYWYQQGPGQDPQFLISFYEKMQSDKGSIPDRFSAQQFSDYHSELNMSSLELGDSALYFCASSLRYRNEQFFGPGTRLTVL.

This chain links TRBV7-9 with TRBJ1-1; without DNA, the TCRdb call of TRBD1 cannot be checked. This CDR3 spans 15 amino acids. Germline CDR1 and CDR2: SEHNR and FQNEAQ (reference sequence). The CDR3 loop reads CASSLRGGWGTEAFF.

The chain combines TRBV2 with TRBJ2-1; TCRdb names TRBD1, which stays unverified in the absence of DNA. Germline V gene data show CDR1 as SNHLY and CDR2 as FYNNEI. This CDR3 has 14 residues. CDR3 residues: CASIEGGAENEQFF.

This rearrangement joins TRBV29-1 to TRBJ1-1. Germline V gene lookup returns CDR1 SQVTM and CDR2 ANQGSEA. The CDR3 runs 11 residues. CDR3 in amino acids: CSVPSGTEAFF.

This rearrangement joins TRBV21-1 to TRBJ1-2; TCRdb picks TRBD1, but there is no DNA to check that call. TRBV21-1 is shown as a pseudogene. This CDR3 is built from 14 residues. The CDR3 here is CASSKLYRMSGYTF.

The chain has TRBV20-1 and TRBJ1-3. The CDR3 is made up of 18 amino acids. CDR1 and CDR2 from the germline V gene are DFQATT and SNEGSKA (reference sequence). CDR3 loop: CSARDIREVGVYGNTIYF.

V usage is TRBV12-3 or TRBV12-4 and J usage is TRBJ2-3; TCRdb's D gene call, TRBD2, goes unchecked for lack of DNA. This CDR3 spans 16 amino acids. The CDR3 reads CASSPRLASTTDTQYF.

Here the CDR3 reads CASSVGRQNEQFF. The chain carries TRBV6-1 and TRBJ2-1; as DNA is missing, the TRBD2 call by TCRdb cannot be tested. This CDR3 spans 13 amino acids. Germline V CDR1 and CDR2: MNHNS, SASEGT.

J is TRBJ2-3 and V is TRBV9. The length of the CDR3 is 12 residues. Germline-derived CDR1 and CDR2 are SGDLS and YYNGEE. CDR3: CASSDYTDTQYF. The whole variable domain, remainder taken from reference TRBV9 and TRBJ2-3, is DSGVTQTPKHLITATGQRVTLRCSPRSGDLSVYWYQQSLDQGLQFLIQYYNGEERAKGNILERFSAQQFPDLHSELNLSSLELGDSALYFCASSDYTDTQYFGPGTRLTVL.

The rearrangement links TRBV5-1 to TRBJ2-1; TCRdb's assignment of TRBD2 cannot be checked, as there is no DNA. The CDR3 runs to 14 residues. CDR1 is SGHRS, CDR2 YFSETQ, per germline. The CDR3 protein is CASSGGRDLAEQFF.

This sequence joins TRBV9 and TRBJ2-3; TCRdb names TRBD1, which stays unverified in the absence of DNA. Germline values: CDR1 SGDLS, CDR2 YYNGEE. This CDR3 has 16 residues. The CDR3 spells CASSPWIGSSTDTQYF.

The chain uses TRBV12-3 or TRBV12-4 and TRBJ2-4; TCRdb indicates TRBD1, and absent DNA this call remains unverified. The length of the CDR3 is 14 residues. The CDR3 spells CASSPGTDKNIQYF.

The rearrangement links TRBV6-5 to TRBJ2-5. This CDR3 has 14 amino acids. Germline CDR1 and CDR2: MNHEY and SVGAGI. The chain's CDR3 is CASRPLGVQETQYF.

This chain joins TRBV12-3 or TRBV12-4 and TRBJ2-2; the TCRdb D gene call, TRBD1, has no DNA to confirm it. The CDR3 has 13 residues. CDR3 region: CASTKGRGGELFF.